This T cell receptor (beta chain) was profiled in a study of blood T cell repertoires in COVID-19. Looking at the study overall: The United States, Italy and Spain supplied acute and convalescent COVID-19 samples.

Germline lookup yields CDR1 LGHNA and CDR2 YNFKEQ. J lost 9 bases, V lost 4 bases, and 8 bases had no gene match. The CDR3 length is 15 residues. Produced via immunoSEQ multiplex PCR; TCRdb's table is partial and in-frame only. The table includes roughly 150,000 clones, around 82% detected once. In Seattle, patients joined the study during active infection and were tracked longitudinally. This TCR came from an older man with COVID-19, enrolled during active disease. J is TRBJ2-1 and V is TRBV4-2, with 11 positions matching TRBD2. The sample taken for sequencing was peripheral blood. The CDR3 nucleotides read TGTGCCAGCAGCCCAGTAGCGGGGGGGTATGTTGAGCAGTTCTTC. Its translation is CASSPVAGGYVEQFF.